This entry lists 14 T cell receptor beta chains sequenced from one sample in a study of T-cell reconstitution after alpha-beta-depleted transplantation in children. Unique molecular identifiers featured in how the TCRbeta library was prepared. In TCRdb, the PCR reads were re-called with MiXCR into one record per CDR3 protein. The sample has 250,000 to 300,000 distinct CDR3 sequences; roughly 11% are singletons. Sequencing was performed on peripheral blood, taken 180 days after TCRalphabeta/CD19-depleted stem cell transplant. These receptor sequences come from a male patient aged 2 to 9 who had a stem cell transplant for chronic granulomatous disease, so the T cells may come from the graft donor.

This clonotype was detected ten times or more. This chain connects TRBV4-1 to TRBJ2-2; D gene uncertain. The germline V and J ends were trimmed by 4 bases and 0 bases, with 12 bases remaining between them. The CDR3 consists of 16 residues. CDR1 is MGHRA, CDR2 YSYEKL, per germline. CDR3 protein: CASSPRPPPNTGELFF. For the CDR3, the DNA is TGCGCCAGCAGCCCGCGTCCGCCACCGAACACCGGGGAGCTGTTTTTT.

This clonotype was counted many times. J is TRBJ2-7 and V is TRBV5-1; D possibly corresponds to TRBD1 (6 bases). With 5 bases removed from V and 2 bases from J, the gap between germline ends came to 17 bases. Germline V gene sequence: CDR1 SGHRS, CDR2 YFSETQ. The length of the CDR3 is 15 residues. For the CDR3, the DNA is TGCGCCAGCAGTCCTACAGGGTATGGGGCCTACGAGCAGTACTTC. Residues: CASSPTGYGAYEQYF.

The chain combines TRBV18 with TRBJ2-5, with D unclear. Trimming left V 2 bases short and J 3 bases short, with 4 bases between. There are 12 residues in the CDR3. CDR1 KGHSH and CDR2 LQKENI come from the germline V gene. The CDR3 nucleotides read TGTGCCAGCTCACCAAAGGAAGAGACCCAGTACTTC. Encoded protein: CASSPKEETQYF.

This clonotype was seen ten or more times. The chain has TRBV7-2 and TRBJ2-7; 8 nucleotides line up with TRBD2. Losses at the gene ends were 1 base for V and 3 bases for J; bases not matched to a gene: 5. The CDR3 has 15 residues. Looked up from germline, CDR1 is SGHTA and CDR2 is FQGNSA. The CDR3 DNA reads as TGTGCCAGCAGCTTAGGTAGCGGGAATTTCTACGAGCAGTACTTC. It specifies CASSLGSGNFYEQYF.

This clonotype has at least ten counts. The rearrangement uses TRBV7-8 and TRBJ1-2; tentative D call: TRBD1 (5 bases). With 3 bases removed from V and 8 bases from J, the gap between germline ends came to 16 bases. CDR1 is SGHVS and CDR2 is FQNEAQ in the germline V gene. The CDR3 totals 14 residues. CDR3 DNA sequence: TGTGCCAGCAGCTTCGGGGACGGTAGGGACGGCTACACCTTC. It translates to CASSFGDGRDGYTF.

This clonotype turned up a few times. The CDR3 DNA is TGTGCCAGCAGCCGTAGTTTCGGGAGGGCCTACAATGAGCAGTTCTTC. It encodes CASSRSFGRAYNEQFF. V and J are TRBV11-2 and TRBJ2-1, with TRBD2 identical over 8 bases. CDR1 and CDR2 (germline): SGHAT, FQNNGV. The CDR3 has 16 amino acids. V trimming: 5 bases; J trimming: 2 bases; junction bases outside the gene matches: 8.

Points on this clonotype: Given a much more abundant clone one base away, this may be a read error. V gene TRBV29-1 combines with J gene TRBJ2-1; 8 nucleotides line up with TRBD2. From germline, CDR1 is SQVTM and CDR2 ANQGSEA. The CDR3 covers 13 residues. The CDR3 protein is CSAEGLAGNERFF. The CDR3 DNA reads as TGCAGCGCCGAGGGGCTAGCGGGCAATGAGCGGTTCTTC.

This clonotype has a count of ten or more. The CDR3 DNA is TGTGCCAGCAGTTTATCGAAAGTCGGAGGGGGACACTATGGCTACACCTTC. Protein: CASSLSKVGGGHYGYTF. This chain links TRBV27 with TRBJ1-2, with D tentatively TRBD1 (6 bases). V lost 0 bases and J lost 3, with 17 bases in between. This CDR3 is 17 amino acids long. Looked up from germline, CDR1 is MNHEY and CDR2 is SMNVEV (reference sequence).

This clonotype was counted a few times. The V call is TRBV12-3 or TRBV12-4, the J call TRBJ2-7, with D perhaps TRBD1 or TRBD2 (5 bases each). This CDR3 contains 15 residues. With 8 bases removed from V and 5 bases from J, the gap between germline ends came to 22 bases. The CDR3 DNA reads TGTGCCAGCCGGACCTCCGGGACGATAAGCGACGAGCAGTACTTC. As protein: CASRTSGTISDEQYF.

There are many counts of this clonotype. The CDR3: CSAKSSGPGYEQYF. In DNA, the CDR3 is TGCAGTGCTAAGTCTAGCGGGCCCGGGTACGAGCAGTACTTC. The rearrangement uses TRBV20-1 and TRBJ2-7, with 8 bases aligning to TRBD2. V was clipped by 4 bases and J by 4 bases; unmatched bases: 9. This CDR3 region has 14 residues. From germline, CDR1 is DFQATT and CDR2 SNEGSKA (reference sequence).

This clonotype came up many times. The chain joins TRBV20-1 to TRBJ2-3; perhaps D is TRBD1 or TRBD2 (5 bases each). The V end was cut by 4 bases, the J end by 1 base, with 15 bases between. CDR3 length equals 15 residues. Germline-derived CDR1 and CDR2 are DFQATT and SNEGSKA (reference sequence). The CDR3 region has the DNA TGCAGTGCTACGAGAGCTCAGGGAGGCACAGATACGCAGTATTTT. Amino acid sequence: CSATRAQGGTDTQYF.

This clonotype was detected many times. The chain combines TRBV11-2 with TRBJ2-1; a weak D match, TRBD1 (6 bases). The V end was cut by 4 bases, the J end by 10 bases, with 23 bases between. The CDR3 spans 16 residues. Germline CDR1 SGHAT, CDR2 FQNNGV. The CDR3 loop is CASSSGLFRQANEQFF. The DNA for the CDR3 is TGTGCCAGCAGCTCAGGATTATTCCGACAGGCAAACGAGCAGTTCTTC.

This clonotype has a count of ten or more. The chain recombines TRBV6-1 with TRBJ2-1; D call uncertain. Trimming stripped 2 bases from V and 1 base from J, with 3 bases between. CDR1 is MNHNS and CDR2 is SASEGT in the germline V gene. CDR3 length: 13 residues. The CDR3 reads CASSERSYNEQFF. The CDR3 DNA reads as TGTGCCAGCAGTGAACGGTCCTACAATGAGCAGTTCTTC.

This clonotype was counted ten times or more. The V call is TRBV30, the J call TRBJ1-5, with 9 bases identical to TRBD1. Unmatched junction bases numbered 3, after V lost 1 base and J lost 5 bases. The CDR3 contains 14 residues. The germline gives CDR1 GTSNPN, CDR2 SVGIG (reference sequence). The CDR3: CAWSETGGYQPQHF. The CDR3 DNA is TGTGCCTGGAGTGAAACAGGGGGCTATCAGCCCCAGCATTTT. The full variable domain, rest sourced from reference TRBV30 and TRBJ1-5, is SQTIHQWPATLVQPVGSPLSLECTVEGTSNPNLYWYRQAAGRGLQLLFYSVGIGQISSEVPQNLSASRPQDRQFILSSKKLLLSDSGFYLCAWSETGGYQPQHFGDGTRLSIL.